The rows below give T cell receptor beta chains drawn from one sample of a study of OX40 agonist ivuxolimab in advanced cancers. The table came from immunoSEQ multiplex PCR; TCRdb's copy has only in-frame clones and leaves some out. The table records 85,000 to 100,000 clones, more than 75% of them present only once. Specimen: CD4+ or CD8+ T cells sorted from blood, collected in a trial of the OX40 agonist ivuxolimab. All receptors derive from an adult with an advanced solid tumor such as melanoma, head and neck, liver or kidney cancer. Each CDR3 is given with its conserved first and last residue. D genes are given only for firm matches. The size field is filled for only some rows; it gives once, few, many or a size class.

TGTGCCAGCAGCTTTGGACAGGGAAGATCACCCCTCCACTTT | CASSFGQGRSPLHF | 14 | TRBV7-3 | . | TRBJ1-6 | TRBD1
TGTGCCAGCAGTTTGGGACTAGCGAACACCGGGGAGCTGTTTTTT | CASSLGLANTGELFF | 15 | TRBV13 | . | TRBJ2-2 | TRBD2
TGCGCCAGCAGCTCATCCGGGACAGCCATTAACTATGGCTACACCTTC | CASSSSGTAINYGYTF | 16 | TRBV5-1 | . | TRBJ1-2 | TRBD1
TGTGCCAGCAGGGAACAGGTCACCTATGGCTACACCTTC | CASREQVTYGYTF | 13 | TRBV6-6 | . | TRBJ1-2 | .
TGCGCCAGCACCCTCCAGGGCAGAAACACTGAAGCTTTCTTT | CASTLQGRNTEAFF | 14 | TRBV5-1 | . | TRBJ1-1 | .
TGCGCCAGCAGCTTGGCTACAGGGAGCCAAGAGACCCAGTACTTC | CASSLATGSQETQYF | 15 | TRBV5-1 | . | TRBJ2-5 | .
TGTGCCAGCAGCTTGAGGGTAGCGGGAAATGAGCAGTTCTTC | CASSLRVAGNEQFF | 14 | TRBV7-3 | . | TRBJ2-1 | TRBD2
TGTGCCTGGAGTGCGGGATTATACAATGAGCAGTTCTTC | CAWSAGLYNEQFF | 13 | TRBV30 | . | TRBJ2-1 | .
TGTGCTAGTGGTTTGGTACCCGGGTGGGCTGAAGCTTTCTTT | CASGLVPGWAEAFF | 14 | TRBV12-5 | . | TRBJ1-1 | .
TGCGCCAGCAGCCGAGGGGGGCTAGCGGACACAGATACGCAGTATTTT | CASSRGGLADTDTQYF | 16 | TRBV5-1 | . | TRBJ2-3 | .
TGTGCCAGCAGTGGACTAGCTCAAGAGACCCAGTACTTC | CASSGLAQETQYF | 13 | TRBV7-9 | . | TRBJ2-5 | TRBD2
TGTGCCAGTAGCCAAAGGACTGGCGGGGAGCTGTTTTTT | CASSQRTGGELFF | 13 | TRBV19 | . | TRBJ2-2 | .
TGTGCCAGCAGTACTAGCGGTCAGCTCGCAGATACGCAGTATTTT | CASSTSGQLADTQYF | 15 | TRBV2 | . | TRBJ2-3 | TRBD2
TGCGCCAGCCAGCCTCCCGGGGCCAACGTCCTGACTTTC | CASQPPGANVLTF | 13 | TRBV5-1 | . | TRBJ2-6 | .
TGTGCCAGCAGTCCCCTCGGATCGGCAACTAATGAAAAACTGTTTTTT | CASSPLGSATNEKLFF | 16 | TRBV28 | . | TRBJ1-4 | .
TGTGCCAGCAGTGGCTCCGGGACTAGCGGTACCGGGGAGCTGTTTTTT | CASSGSGTSGTGELFF | 16 | TRBV28 | once | TRBJ2-2 | TRBD2
TGTGCCAGCAGACGCGAAACAGGACTCAATCAGCCCCAGCATTTT | CASRRETGLNQPQHF | 15 | TRBV6-1 | . | TRBJ1-5 | .
TGTGCCAGCAGCTTACTCGGACTAGCGGACAATGAGCAGTTCTTC | CASSLLGLADNEQFF | 15 | TRBV7-2 | . | TRBJ2-1 | TRBD2
TGTGCCAGCAGCGTCGGGACAGCAAGTTACTCTGGGGCCAACGTCCTGACTTTC | CASSVGTASYSGANVLTF | 18 | TRBV9 | . | TRBJ2-6 | TRBD1
TGTGCCAGCGGAGGACTAGCGGGACACGAGCAGTACTTC | CASGGLAGHEQYF | 13 | TRBV6-1 | . | TRBJ2-7 | TRBD2
TGTGCCAGCAGCGTAGGGGCGGGGGCGACATGGTCTGGAAACACCATATATTTT | CASSVGAGATWSGNTIYF | 18 | TRBV9 | . | TRBJ1-3 | .
TGCGCCAGTCAACTTCCAGGGGGCTCGGGTGGCTACACCTTC | CASQLPGGSGGYTF | 14 | TRBV5-1 | . | TRBJ1-2 | TRBD1
TGCAGTGCTAGTTGGGGTAATGAGCAGTTCTTC | CSASWGNEQFF | 11 | TRBV20-1 | . | TRBJ2-1 | .
TGTGCCAGCAGCTTAATTATGGGAGGCGACACTGAAGCTTTCTTT | CASSLIMGGDTEAFF | 15 | TRBV7-6 | . | TRBJ1-1 | .
TGCGCCAGCAGCCCCGACAGCATCAGTGGGGAGCTGTTTTTT | CASSPDSISGELFF | 14 | TRBV5-1 | . | TRBJ2-2 | .
TGTGCCAGCAGCTTATCTAGCGTTCGTTTGTTGGTTTACAATGAGCAGTTCTTC | CASSLSSVRLLVYNEQFF | 18 | TRBV11-2 | . | TRBJ2-1 | .
TGCGCCAGCAGCCAAGATGACAGGCGGGGGGAGCTGTTTTTT | CASSQDDRRGELFF | 14 | TRBV4-1 | . | TRBJ2-2 | .
TGTGCCAGCAGCTTGGGAATAGCCGACTACAATGAGCAGTTCTTC | CASSLGIADYNEQFF | 15 | TRBV5-6 | once | TRBJ2-1 | .
TGTGCCAGTAGTATAGATCTCGTCTTGAGCAATGAGCAGTTCTTC | CASSIDLVLSNEQFF | 15 | TRBV19 | . | TRBJ2-1 | .
TGTGCCAGCACTCCCGGGGGCTGGGACACCGGGGAGCTGTTTTTT | CASTPGGWDTGELFF | 15 | TRBV7-9 | . | TRBJ2-2 | .
TGTGCCACCTTGACGGATAGCTCCTACGAGCAGTACTTC | CATLTDSSYEQYF | 13 | TRBV2 | . | TRBJ2-7 | .
TGTGCCAGCAGCTCTCGCTCGCTAGCCAAAAACATTCAGTACTTC | CASSSRSLAKNIQYF | 15 | TRBV5-6 | . | TRBJ2-4 | .
TGTGCCAGCTCACCGGGGGCCCAGACCAATGAGCAGTTCTTC | CASSPGAQTNEQFF | 14 | TRBV18 | once | TRBJ2-1 | .
TGTGCCAGCAGTGATCGCCCAGGGGGCACCCAGCATTTT | CASSDRPGGTQHF | 13 | TRBV6-1 | . | TRBJ1-5 | TRBD1
TGCGCCAGCAGCTGGGGACAGGGCACCACTGAAGCTTTCTTT | CASSWGQGTTEAFF | 14 | TRBV5-1 | . | TRBJ1-1 | TRBD1
TGTGCCAGCACCCGGGCGGGGGACACTGAAGCTTTCTTT | CASTRAGDTEAFF | 13 | TRBV28 | . | TRBJ1-1 | .
TGTGCCAGCAGCGTGAAGACTAGCGGGGTTAGCACAGATACGCAGTATTTT | CASSVKTSGVSTDTQYF | 17 | TRBV13 | . | TRBJ2-3 | TRBD2
TGCGCCAGCAGTGAGTCTGCTAATCAGCCCCAGCATTTT | CASSESANQPQHF | 13 | TRBV10-1 | . | TRBJ1-5 | .
TGCAGCGTTGGTGGGACTAGCGGGAGGGAGACCCAGTACTTC | CSVGGTSGRETQYF | 14 | TRBV29-1 | once | TRBJ2-5 | TRBD2
TGCGCCAGCAGCTTGGGGAGGTCGAGCACCGGGGAGCTGTTTTTT | CASSLGRSSTGELFF | 15 | TRBV5-1 | once | TRBJ2-2 | .
TGTGCCAGCAGGGGGACAGGGGGTCATCAGCCCCAGCATTTT | CASRGTGGHQPQHF | 14 | TRBV6-5 | . | TRBJ1-5 | TRBD1